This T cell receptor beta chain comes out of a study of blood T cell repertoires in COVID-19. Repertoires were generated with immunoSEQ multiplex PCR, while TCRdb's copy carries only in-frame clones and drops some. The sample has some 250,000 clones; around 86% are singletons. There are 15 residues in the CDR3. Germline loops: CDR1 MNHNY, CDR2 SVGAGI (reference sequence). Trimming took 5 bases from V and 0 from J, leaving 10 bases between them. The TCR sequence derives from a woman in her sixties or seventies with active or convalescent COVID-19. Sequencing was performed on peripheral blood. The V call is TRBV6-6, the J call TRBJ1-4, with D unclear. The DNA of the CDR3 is TGTGCCAGCAGTACGCGTATCGCAACTAATGAAAAACTGTTTTTT. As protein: CASSTRIATNEKLFF.